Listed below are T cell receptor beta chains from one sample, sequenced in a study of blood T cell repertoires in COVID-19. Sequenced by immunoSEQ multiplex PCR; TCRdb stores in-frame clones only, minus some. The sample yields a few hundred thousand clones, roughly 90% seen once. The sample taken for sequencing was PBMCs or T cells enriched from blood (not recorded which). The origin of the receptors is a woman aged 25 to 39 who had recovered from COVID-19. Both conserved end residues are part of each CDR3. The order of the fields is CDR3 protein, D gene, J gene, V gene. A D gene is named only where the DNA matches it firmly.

cdr3_aa: CAWSGVRGWTEAFF
d_call: -
j_call: TRBJ1-1
v_call: TRBV30

cdr3_aa: CASTTGPGGSYEQYF
d_call: TRBD2
j_call: TRBJ2-7
v_call: TRBV5-1

cdr3_aa: CASRGQVVTGELFF
d_call: TRBD1
j_call: TRBJ2-2
v_call: TRBV6-5

cdr3_aa: CSVVPSLAYEQYF
d_call: -
j_call: TRBJ2-7
v_call: TRBV29-1

cdr3_aa: CASSLTSGGYEQYF
d_call: TRBD2
j_call: TRBJ2-7
v_call: TRBV7-9

cdr3_aa: CASSYPWGGGSSYNEQFF
d_call: -
j_call: TRBJ2-1
v_call: TRBV6-2/TRBV6-3

cdr3_aa: CASSYAADPDYEQYF
d_call: -
j_call: TRBJ2-7
v_call: TRBV6-5

cdr3_aa: CASSLGPTSTEAFF
d_call: -
j_call: TRBJ1-1
v_call: TRBV5-8

cdr3_aa: CASSPRQEGSGQFF
d_call: -
j_call: TRBJ2-1
v_call: TRBV18

cdr3_aa: CASSRHGGDQPQHF
d_call: -
j_call: TRBJ1-5
v_call: TRBV3-1/TRBV3-2

cdr3_aa: CASSRDRGGGELFF
d_call: TRBD1
j_call: TRBJ2-2
v_call: TRBV7-2

cdr3_aa: CASSAGTGGINQPQHF
d_call: TRBD1
j_call: TRBJ1-5
v_call: TRBV5-4

cdr3_aa: CASSARRQGLAGGKETQYF
d_call: TRBD2
j_call: TRBJ2-5
v_call: TRBV27

cdr3_aa: CASSGVRQGEGTDTQYF
d_call: TRBD1
j_call: TRBJ2-3
v_call: TRBV9

cdr3_aa: CASSVGEGLYEQYF
d_call: TRBD2
j_call: TRBJ2-7
v_call: TRBV9

cdr3_aa: CASSYSPGNTEAFF
d_call: -
j_call: TRBJ1-1
v_call: TRBV6-5